This T cell receptor (beta chain) was captured by sequencing in a study of cytomegalovirus exposure and HLA in healthy donors. Study-level points and caveats: Researchers reported that a few CMV-associated chains were confirmed in vitro as CMV antigen-specific.

The CDR3 spans 14 residues. The germline gives CDR1 SGHTA, CDR2 FQGNSA. Trimming pared 5 bases from V and 2 bases from J, leaving 12 bases between. This clone has only one observation. The antigen is unknown. With 60 Vbeta and 13 Jbeta primers, the PCR was carried out. Measured with immunoSEQ multiplex PCR; TCRdb has only the in-frame clones, and not every one. This sample has some 76,000 clones, with roughly 90% found just once. This clonotype was sampled from a woman aged 25 to 45 in good health and CMV-seronegative. The sequencing input was PBMCs. The chain couples TRBV7-2 to TRBJ2-5; no clear D gene. CDR3 loop: CASSPTRRQETQYF. CDR3 in DNA: TGTGCCAGCAGCCCTACGAGGCGACAAGAGACCCAGTACTTC.